The rows below give T cell receptor beta chains drawn from one sample of a study of cytomegalovirus exposure and HLA in healthy donors. TCRdb's table, derived via immunoSEQ multiplex PCR, lists solely in-frame clones and lacks some. The sample holds roughly 120,000 clones, about 74% seen once. The sample was PBMCs. These receptors were obtained from a woman aged 50 to 60 in good health and CMV-seropositive. CDR3s include the opening cysteine and the closing phenylalanine or tryptophan. The D gene is left open where the match is weak. Not all rows give a size; the values are once, few, many and, for expanded clones, a class.

size: once
J: TRBJ2-5
D: -
V: TRBV7-9
DNA: TGTGCCAGCAGCTTGCTAAGGGGGGGAGAGACCCAGTACTTC
CDR3: CASSLLRGGETQYF

size: -
J: TRBJ1-2
D: TRBD1
V: TRBV18
DNA: TGTGCCAGCTCCTGGACAGGGGGCGACTATGGCTACACCTTC
CDR3: CASSWTGGDYGYTF

size: -
J: TRBJ2-2
D: TRBD1
V: TRBV5-1
DNA: TGCGCCAGCAGCGTGGGACAGACGAGCACCGGGGAGCTGTTTTTT
CDR3: CASSVGQTSTGELFF

size: -
J: TRBJ2-1
D: -
V: TRBV2
DNA: TGTGCCAGCAGTGGGTGGGGGGGCCCCCTCGATGAGCAGTTCTTC
CDR3: CASSGWGGPLDEQFF

size: -
J: TRBJ2-1
D: TRBD1
V: TRBV15
DNA: TGTGCCACCAGCCCGCGACAGGGGGTATACAATGAGCAGTTCTTC
CDR3: CATSPRQGVYNEQFF

size: few
J: TRBJ1-5
D: -
V: TRBV5-1
DNA: TGCGCCAGCAGCTTGGACCAGGGTCTTCAGCCCCAGCATTTT
CDR3: CASSLDQGLQPQHF

size: few
J: TRBJ1-2
D: -
V: TRBV6-1
DNA: TGTGCCAGCAGTGAAGTAATCCTAGGTGGCTACACCTTC
CDR3: CASSEVILGGYTF

size: -
J: TRBJ2-3
D: -
V: TRBV10-3
DNA: TGTGCCATCAGTGAGTCTACTAGATCAGATACGCAGTATTTT
CDR3: CAISESTRSDTQYF

size: -
J: TRBJ2-4
D: TRBD1
V: TRBV23-1
DNA: TGCGCCAGCAGTCAAGAGGGGGCTAAAAACATTCAGTACTTC
CDR3: CASSQEGAKNIQYF

size: -
J: TRBJ1-5
D: -
V: TRBV29-1
DNA: TGCAGCGTTCAGGACTCAAACAATCAGCCCCAGCATTTT
CDR3: CSVQDSNNQPQHF

size: -
J: TRBJ2-1
D: TRBD1
V: TRBV9
DNA: TGTGCCAGCAGCCGACAGGGCAGCTCCTACAATGAGCAGTTCTTC
CDR3: CASSRQGSSYNEQFF

size: -
J: TRBJ2-2
D: -
V: TRBV7-3
DNA: TGTGCCAGCAGCTTAAGTCCGGTTGCCGGGGAGCTGTTTTTT
CDR3: CASSLSPVAGELFF

size: -
J: TRBJ2-5
D: -
V: TRBV4-1
DNA: TGCGCCAGCAGCCAAGATCGACGGGACGGAGGGTTCCAAGAGACCCAGTACTTC
CDR3: CASSQDRRDGGFQETQYF

size: -
J: TRBJ1-4
D: -
V: TRBV4-2
DNA: TGTGCCAGCAGCCAAGGACGGGCAGGGGTTTCTGAAAAACTGTTTTTT
CDR3: CASSQGRAGVSEKLFF

size: -
J: TRBJ1-4
D: -
V: TRBV19
DNA: TGTGCCAGTAGTATCGAGGCTCTTAATGAAAAACTGTTTTTT
CDR3: CASSIEALNEKLFF

size: once
J: TRBJ2-2
D: TRBD2
V: TRBV7-6
DNA: TGTGCCAGCAGCTTAGTGCTGGCTAGCGGGGGGCCTAACACCGGGGAGCTGTTTTTT
CDR3: CASSLVLASGGPNTGELFF

size: many
J: TRBJ2-1
D: -
V: TRBV4-3
DNA: TGCGCCAGCAGCCAAGATTCGGGGGAAGCCTACAATGAGCAGTTCTTC
CDR3: CASSQDSGEAYNEQFF

size: -
J: TRBJ2-3
D: TRBD2
V: TRBV6-6
DNA: TGTGCCAGCAGGGACGGGGGGGGAGCCACAGATACGCAGTATTTT
CDR3: CASRDGGGATDTQYF

size: -
J: TRBJ1-1
D: -
V: TRBV7-2
DNA: TGTGCCAGCAGCTTATCCGGGACAACGGGGACGGCTTTCTTT
CDR3: CASSLSGTTGTAFF

size: once
J: TRBJ1-2
D: -
V: TRBV27
DNA: TGTGCCAGCAGTTTATTCCAAGGGGAGGTCAATGGCTACACCTTC
CDR3: CASSLFQGEVNGYTF

size: -
J: TRBJ2-7
D: -
V: TRBV18
DNA: TGTGCCAGCCGTCCGGTGGGGCAGACCTACGAGCAGTACTTC
CDR3: CASRPVGQTYEQYF

size: -
J: TRBJ2-1
D: TRBD2
V: TRBV10-3
DNA: TGTGCCATCAGTGCGGGGGCCAGCGGGGGAACACCCGCCCAGGAGCAGTTCTTC
CDR3: CAISAGASGGTPAQEQFF

size: once
J: TRBJ1-2
D: -
V: TRBV28
DNA: TGTGCCAGCAGACAGGGTAACTATGGCTACACCTTC
CDR3: CASRQGNYGYTF

size: -
J: TRBJ2-5
D: -
V: TRBV29-1
DNA: TGCAGCGTTGTCGGGAAGCAAGAGACCCAGTACTTC
CDR3: CSVVGKQETQYF

size: once
J: TRBJ2-7
D: TRBD1
V: TRBV6-1
DNA: TGTGCCAGCAGTCCGTCCGGGACAGGGGTATACGAGCAGTACTTC
CDR3: CASSPSGTGVYEQYF

size: -
J: TRBJ2-3
D: -
V: TRBV9
DNA: TGTGCCAGCAGTCTGGGGCGGGGGCCCACAGATACGCAGTATTTT
CDR3: CASSLGRGPTDTQYF

size: once
J: TRBJ1-3
D: -
V: TRBV29-1
DNA: TGCAGCGTTCTGGAGAGACAGCAAAGGGGAAACACCATATATTTT
CDR3: CSVLERQQRGNTIYF

size: few
J: TRBJ1-2
D: -
V: TRBV7-2
DNA: TGTGCCAGCAGCTTTGTCCAGTTCGATCGCTACACCTTC
CDR3: CASSFVQFDRYTF

size: -
J: TRBJ1-1
D: TRBD1
V: TRBV19
DNA: TGTGCCAGTAGTGACGACAGGGGGGGCACTGAAGCTTTCTTT
CDR3: CASSDDRGGTEAFF

size: -
J: TRBJ2-5
D: -
V: TRBV29-1
DNA: TGCAGCGCCCGGACTTACCAAGAGACCCAGTACTTC
CDR3: CSARTYQETQYF

size: -
J: TRBJ2-1
D: TRBD2
V: TRBV5-1
DNA: TGCGCCAGCAGCCCCAGCGGGGGGGTCTCCTACAATGAGCAGTTCTTC
CDR3: CASSPSGGVSYNEQFF

size: few
J: TRBJ2-7
D: -
V: TRBV11-2
DNA: TGTGCCAGCAGCAAGCGAACAGGGAGCTCCTACGAGCAGTACTTC
CDR3: CASSKRTGSSYEQYF

size: -
J: TRBJ2-1
D: TRBD2
V: TRBV19
DNA: TGTGCCAGTAGTACCATCCCGGGAGGGAGGTTCTTC
CDR3: CASSTIPGGRFF

size: few
J: TRBJ2-3
D: -
V: TRBV25-1
DNA: TGTGCCAGCCCCTCATCTTGGAGAGGAGCTACGCAGTATTTT
CDR3: CASPSSWRGATQYF